This TCR beta chain was recorded in a study of cytomegalovirus exposure and HLA in healthy donors. Study observations and caveats: TCR beta V- and J-gene trimming was later associated with a missense DCLRE1C variant.

Amplification used 60 Vbeta primers and 13 Jbeta primers. TCRdb keeps only in-frame clones here, not all; method: immunoSEQ multiplex PCR. The repertoire includes around 63,000 clones, less than 80% of them detected once, and roughly 8% sits in the top ten. In regard to this clone: Antigen unknown.

Looked up from germline, CDR1 is ENHRY and CDR2 is SYGVKD. The CDR3 loop spans 19 amino acids. The V gene end was trimmed by 0 bases and the J gene end by 7 bases; junction bases not matched to a gene: 15. The TCR originated in a man aged 60 to 75 in good health and CMV-seropositive. The sample taken for sequencing was PBMCs. The J gene is TRBJ2-7, the V gene TRBV10-3; 13 bases align to TRBD2. Here the CDR3 reads CAISESSQTSGGAGREQYF. CDR3 bases: TGTGCCATCAGTGAGTCCTCCCAAACTAGCGGGGGGGCCGGAAGAGAGCAGTACTTC.